The 8 T cell receptor beta chains in this list originate from one sample, sequenced in a study of shared clonotypes between healthy human individuals. Profiled with immunoSEQ multiplex PCR; TCRdb holds only in-frame clones, not every one. The sample lists some 800,000 clones; almost 95% were seen once. Naive CD8 cells were CD45RO-negative, positively selected for CCR7, excluding terminally differentiated effector memory CD45RA+ cells. The material sequenced was naive CD8+ T cells sorted from blood. These receptor sequences come from a man in his thirties or forties in good health.

This chain joins TRBV12-5 and TRBJ2-5; 9 bases are a match to TRBD1. Germline lookup yields CDR1 LGHNT and CDR2 FRNRAP. J lost 4 bases, V lost 7 bases, and 7 bases had no gene match. This CDR3 is 14 amino acids long. The CDR3 DNA is TGTGCTAGTGCCGAATACAGGGGGCGAGAGACCCAGTACTTC. Translating it yields CASAEYRGRETQYF. Supplemented by reference TRBV12-5 and TRBJ2-5, the full variable domain reads DARVTQTPRHKVTEMGQEVTMRCQPILGHNTVFWYRQTMMQGLELLAYFRNRAPLDDSGMPKDRFSAEMPDATLATLKIQPSEPRDSAVYFCASAEYRGRETQYFGPGTRLLVL.

The chain links TRBV6-5 to TRBJ2-7, with D unresolved. The CDR3 extends over 14 amino acids. The germline V gene encodes CDR1 MNHEY and CDR2 SVGAGI. V dropped 0 bases and J dropped 5 bases, with 11 bases sitting between them. CDR3 nucleotide sequence: TGTGCCAGCAGTTACTCCTGGGCAGGCAACGAGCAGTACTTC. This gives the protein CASSYSWAGNEQYF.

In the case of this clone: Within the sample, other DNA sequences also encode this same CDR3. The rearrangement links TRBV6-6 to TRBJ2-5; D remains unclear. The CDR3 is 14 residues long. Germline V gene sequence: CDR1 MNHNY, CDR2 SVGAGI (reference sequence). Trimming stripped 0 bases from V and 4 bases from J, with 9 bases between. The CDR3 DNA reads TGTGCCAGCAGTTACTCGATTATCCGAGAGACCCAGTACTTC. Translating it yields CASSYSIIRETQYF.

This CDR3 is CASSEEALGYEQYF. CDR3 sequence (DNA): TGTGCCAGCAGTGAAGAAGCCTTGGGCTACGAGCAGTACTTC. This sequence joins TRBV2 and TRBJ2-7; no reliable D call. V lost 1 base, J lost 3 bases, and 10 bases lay in between. This CDR3 is 14 amino acids long. The V gene's germline CDR1 is SNHLY and CDR2 FYNNEI.

The table lists this clone with a count of one. The rearrangement links TRBV7-9 to TRBJ2-1, with D unclear. From germline, CDR1 is SEHNR and CDR2 FQNEAQ (reference sequence). With 5 bases removed from V and 3 bases from J, the gap between germline ends came to 20 bases. CDR3 length: 17 amino acids. The chain's CDR3 is CASSHPSLVTGYNEQFF. The CDR3 coding sequence is TGTGCCAGCAGCCATCCCTCGTTGGTTACCGGCTACAATGAGCAGTTCTTC.

The chain has TRBV28 and TRBJ2-3, with D tentatively TRBD1 (6 bases). The germline V gene has CDR1 MDHEN and CDR2 SYDVKM. V was clipped by 7 bases and J by 3 bases, with 17 bases between them. The CDR3 runs to 15 residues. The DNA for the CDR3 is TGTGCCAGCACCCTGACGGCAGGGGCTACAGATACGCAGTATTTT. This translates into CASTLTAGATDTQYF.

The chain uses TRBV9 and TRBJ1-4; D is possibly TRBD1 (5 bases). The V gene lost 1 base and the J gene lost 2 bases, with 12 bases spanning the gap. The germline V gene encodes CDR1 SGDLS and CDR2 YYNGEE. The CDR3 has 16 amino acids. Here the CDR3 reads CASSVYGDGTNEKLFF. The CDR3 DNA reads TGTGCCAGCAGCGTATACGGGGACGGTACTAATGAAAAACTGTTTTTT. The full variable domain, its missing parts supplied by reference TRBV9 and TRBJ1-4, is DSGVTQTPKHLITATGQRVTLRCSPRSGDLSVYWYQQSLDQGLQFLIQYYNGEERAKGNILERFSAQQFPDLHSELNLSSLELGDSALYFCASSVYGDGTNEKLFFGSGTQLSVL.

The chain has TRBV29-1 and TRBJ2-1; 9 nucleotides align to TRBD1. The CDR3 is 11 amino acids. With V trimmed by 4 bases and J by 13 bases, 5 bases remained unmatched. Germline V gives CDR1 SQVTM, CDR2 ANQGSEA. Written as DNA, the CDR3 is TGCAGCGTTGGGGACAGGGATGGCCAGTTCTTC. Translating it yields CSVGDRDGQFF.